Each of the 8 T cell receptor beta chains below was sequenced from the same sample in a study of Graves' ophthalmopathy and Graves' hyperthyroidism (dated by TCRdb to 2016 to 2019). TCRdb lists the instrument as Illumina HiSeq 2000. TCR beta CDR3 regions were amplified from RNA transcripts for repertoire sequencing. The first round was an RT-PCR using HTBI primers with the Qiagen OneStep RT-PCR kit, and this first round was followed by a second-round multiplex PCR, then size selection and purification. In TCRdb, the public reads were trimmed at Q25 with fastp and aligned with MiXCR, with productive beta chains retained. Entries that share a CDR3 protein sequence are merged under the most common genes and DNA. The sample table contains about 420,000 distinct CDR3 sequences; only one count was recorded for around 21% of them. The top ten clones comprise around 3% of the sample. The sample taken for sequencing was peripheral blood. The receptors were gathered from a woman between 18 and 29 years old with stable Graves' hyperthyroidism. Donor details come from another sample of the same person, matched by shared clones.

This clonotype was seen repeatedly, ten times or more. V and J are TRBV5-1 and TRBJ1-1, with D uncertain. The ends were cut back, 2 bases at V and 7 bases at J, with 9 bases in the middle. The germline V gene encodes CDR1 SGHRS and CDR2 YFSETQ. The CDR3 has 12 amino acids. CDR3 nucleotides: TGCGCCAGCAGCTTCAACGGAGATGAAGCTTTCTTT. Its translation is CASSFNGDEAFF. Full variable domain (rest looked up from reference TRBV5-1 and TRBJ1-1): KAGVTQTPRYLIKTRGQQVTLSCSPISGHRSVSWYQQTPGQGLQFLFEYFSETQRNKGNFPGRFSGRQFSNSRSEMNVSTLELGDSALYLCASSFNGDEAFFGQGTRLTVV.

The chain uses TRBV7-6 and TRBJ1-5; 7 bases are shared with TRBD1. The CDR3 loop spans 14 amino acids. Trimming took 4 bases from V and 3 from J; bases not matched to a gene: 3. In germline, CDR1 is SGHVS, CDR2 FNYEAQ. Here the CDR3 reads CASSSGQVNQPQHF. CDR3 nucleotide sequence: TGTGCCAGCAGCTCCGGACAGGTCAATCAGCCCCAGCATTTT.

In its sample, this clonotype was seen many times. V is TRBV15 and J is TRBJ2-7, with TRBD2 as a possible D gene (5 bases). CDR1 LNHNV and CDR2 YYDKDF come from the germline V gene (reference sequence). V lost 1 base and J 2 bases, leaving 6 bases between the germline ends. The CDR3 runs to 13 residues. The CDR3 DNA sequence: TGTGCCACCAGCAGAGGGACTCCCTACGAGCAGTACTTC. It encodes CATSRGTPYEQYF. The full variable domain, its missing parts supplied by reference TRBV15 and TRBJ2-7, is DAMVIQNPRYQVTQFGKPVTLSCSQTLNHNVMYWYQQKSSQAPKLLFHYYDKDFNNEADTPDNFQSRRPNTSFCFLDIRSPGLGDTAMYLCATSRGTPYEQYFGPGTRLTVT.

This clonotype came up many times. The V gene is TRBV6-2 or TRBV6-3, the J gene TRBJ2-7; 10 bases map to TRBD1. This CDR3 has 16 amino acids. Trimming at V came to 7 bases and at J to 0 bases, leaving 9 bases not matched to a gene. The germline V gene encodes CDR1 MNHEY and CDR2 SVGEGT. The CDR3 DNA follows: TGTGCCAGCAATCACCGGGACAGGGGCCCCTCCTACGAGCAGTACTTC. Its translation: CASNHRDRGPSYEQYF.

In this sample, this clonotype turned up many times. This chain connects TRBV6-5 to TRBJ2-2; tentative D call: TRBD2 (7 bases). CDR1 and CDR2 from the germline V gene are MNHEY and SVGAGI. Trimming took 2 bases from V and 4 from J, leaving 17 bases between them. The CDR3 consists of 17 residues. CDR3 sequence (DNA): TGTGCCAGCAGTTACGCTGGGTGGGGGGGCGGCACCGGGGAGCTGTTTTTT. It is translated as CASSYAGWGGGTGELFF.

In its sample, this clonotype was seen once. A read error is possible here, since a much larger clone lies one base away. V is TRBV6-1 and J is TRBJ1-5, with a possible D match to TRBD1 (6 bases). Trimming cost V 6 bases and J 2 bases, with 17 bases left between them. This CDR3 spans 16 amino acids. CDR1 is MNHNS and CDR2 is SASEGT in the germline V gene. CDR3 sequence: CASSPGTGMGNQPQHF. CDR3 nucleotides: TGTGCCAGCAGCCCCGGTACAGGGATGGGCAATCAGCCCCAGCATTTT.

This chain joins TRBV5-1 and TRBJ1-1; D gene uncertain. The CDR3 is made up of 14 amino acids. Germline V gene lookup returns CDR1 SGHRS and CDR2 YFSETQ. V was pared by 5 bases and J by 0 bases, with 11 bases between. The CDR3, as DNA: TGCGCCAGCAGGGAGGCGGCCCTGAACACTGAAGCTTTCTTT. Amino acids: CASREAALNTEAFF.

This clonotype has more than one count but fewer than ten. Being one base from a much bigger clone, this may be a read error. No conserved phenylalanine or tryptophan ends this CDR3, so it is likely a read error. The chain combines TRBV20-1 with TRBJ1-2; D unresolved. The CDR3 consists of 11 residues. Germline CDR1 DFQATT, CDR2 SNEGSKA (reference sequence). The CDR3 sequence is CSVYANYSYTS. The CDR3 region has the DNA TGCAGTGTTTACGCTAACTATAGCTACACCTCC.